The present T cell receptor (beta chain) was sequenced within a study of neurological immune-mediated disorders. After removal of 6 bases from V and 2 bases from J, the junction contained 3 bases not matched to a gene. The CDR3 consists of 13 residues. The germline V gene encodes CDR1 KGHSH and CDR2 LQKENI. Over 200 million TCR-beta sequences from 15-18 subjects were obtained in each sequencing run. TCRdb reanalysed the 5' RACE reads using MiXCR and keeps one entry per CDR3 protein. The table lists some 41,000 distinct CDR3 sequences, roughly 14% of them singletons. This clonotype was seen at least ten times.

The V and J genes are TRBV18 and TRBJ1-2; 7 positions agree with TRBD1. The receptor was isolated from a woman aged 60-70 years with HTLV-1-associated myelopathy (HAM/TSP). The sample taken for sequencing was CD4+ T cells from blood. The CDR3, as DNA: TGTGCCAGCTCTCAGGACAGGAACTATGGCTACACCTTC. Its protein product is CASSQDRNYGYTF.